The T cell receptor (beta chain) described here comes from a study of T-cell reconstitution after alpha-beta-depleted transplantation in children. Researchers prepared the TCRbeta library using unique molecular identifiers, the study reports. TCRdb re-called the PCR reads with MiXCR, one entry per CDR3 protein. Of approximately 300,000 distinct CDR3 sequences listed, around a tenth were seen once; the top ten hold around 7.5%. The V end lost 3 bases, the J end lost 4 bases, and 6 bases lay between the germline ends. This CDR3 is built from 12 residues. Germline values: CDR1 SGHVS, CDR2 FNYEAQ. This clonotype has a count of ten or more.

This sample comprised PBMCs, obtained before TCRalphabeta/CD19-depleted stem cell transplant. The chain combines TRBV7-6 with TRBJ1-1; D is ambiguous. This TCR was sampled from a boy in the first two years of life with acute myeloid leukemia, due to receive a stem cell transplant. This chain's CDR3 is CASSFLGTEAFF. The CDR3 coding sequence is TGTGCCAGCAGCTTCCTCGGCACTGAAGCTTTCTTT.